Given below is one TCR beta chain in context. Its antigen specificity is not known. Qualities for individual bases were not recorded, and no much larger clone is one base off. Different DNA sequences within this sample yield the same CDR3. The germline V gene specifies MNHEY as CDR1 and SVGAGI as CDR2. The CDR3 starts with the cysteine, ends with the phenylalanine, and has 13 residues. Only the CDR3 region is kept as DNA, spanning 39 bases read in frame from base 1. Trimming removed 9 bases from V and 2 bases from J; the gene matches leave 4 bases unexplained. These data are taken from a study of blood T cell repertoires in COVID-19 (TCRdb year 2020). Background for the entire study: Samples covering the acute and convalescent phases of COVID-19 were provided by collaborators in the United States, Italy and Spain. The prospective study material was composed of cDNA or gDNA derived from T cells, B-cell-depleted T cells, or PBMCs. The dataset comprised deeply sampled blood TCRbeta repertoires from subjects exposed to, actively infected with, or recovered from COVID-19. The repertoires were released in a freely available public database meant as a resource for research on the immune response to SARS-CoV-2. The samples were drawn from the first 160 participants of the ongoing ImmuneRACE study and from 950 to 1,500 subjects provided by 6 global collaborators. Nearly every sample came with metadata listing a de-identified subject ID, COVID-19 status, age in years and sex. Where HLA class I and class II types were available, the types were taken from metadata supplied by the sample provider, not from assay-based typing. Results the study describes overall, beyond this receptor: How much clinical and demographic metadata was included differed by source and by participant, and the metadata was provided uncurated.

The immunoSEQ Assay, a bias-controlled multiplex PCR, was used to amplify TCRbeta CDR3 regions from genomic DNA. The source study handled its data this way. Nucleated cell counts per sample were estimated from amplification of reference gene primers within the assay. To quantify the absolute abundance of each unique TCRbeta CDR3 rearrangement, sequence reads were collapsed and filtered. For each sample, productive Simpson clonality was calculated by taking the square root of Simpson's diversity index across productive rearrangements. This is the immuneACCESS table as TCRdb keeps it, with only in-frame sequences that have V and J called. A part of the clones is gone; compared with another copy, unresolved V genes explain less than half, and the rest is unexplained. The V and J calls and clone size were taken over from that table, and D and trimming were inferred from the DNA. The sample data list approximately 210,000 clones, and roughly 82% of these were observed just once. The ten largest account for 10% to 15% of the sample.

Participants in the prospective study were enrolled through a virtual design, were aged roughly 18 to 90 years, and lived in approximately 25 United States geographic areas. Cohort assignment in the prospective study relied on participant-reported clinical history from a screening survey and a study questionnaire. For ImmuneRACE Cohort 3, a participant was defined as recovered based on two consecutive negative NP/OP PCR tests, clearance by a healthcare professional, or resolution of symptoms. Each participant in the prospective study had whole blood, serum and a nasopharyngeal or oropharyngeal swab collected by mobile phlebotomists. Additional blood draws and questionnaires over an approximately 2-month period could optionally be provided by prospective study participants. Before DNA extraction, prospective study blood samples were shipped either frozen or at room temperature.

The rearranged chain carries TRBV6-5 and TRBJ2-1; TRBD2 agrees with 7 junctional bases. Material: PBMCs or T cells enriched from blood (not recorded which). The TCR sequence derives from a man aged 40-50 years who had recovered from COVID-19. The CDR3 reads CASRLAAYNEQFF. Here is the DNA: TGTGCCAGTAGGCTAGCGGCCTACAATGAGCAGTTCTTC.